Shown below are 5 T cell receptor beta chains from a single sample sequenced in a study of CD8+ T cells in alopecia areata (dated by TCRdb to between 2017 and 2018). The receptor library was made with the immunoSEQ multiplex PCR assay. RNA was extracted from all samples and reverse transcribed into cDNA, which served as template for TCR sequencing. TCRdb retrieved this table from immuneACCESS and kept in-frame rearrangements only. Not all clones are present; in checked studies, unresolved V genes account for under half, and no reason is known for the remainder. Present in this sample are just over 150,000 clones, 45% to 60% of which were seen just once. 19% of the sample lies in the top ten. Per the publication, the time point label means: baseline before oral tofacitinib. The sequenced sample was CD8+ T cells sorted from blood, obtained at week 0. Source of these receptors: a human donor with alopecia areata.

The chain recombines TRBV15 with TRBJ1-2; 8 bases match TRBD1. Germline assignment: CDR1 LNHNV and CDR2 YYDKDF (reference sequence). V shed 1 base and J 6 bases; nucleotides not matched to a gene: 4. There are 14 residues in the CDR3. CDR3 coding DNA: TGTGCCACCAGCAGAGTAGGACAGGGTCATGGCTACACCTTC. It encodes CATSRVGQGHGYTF.

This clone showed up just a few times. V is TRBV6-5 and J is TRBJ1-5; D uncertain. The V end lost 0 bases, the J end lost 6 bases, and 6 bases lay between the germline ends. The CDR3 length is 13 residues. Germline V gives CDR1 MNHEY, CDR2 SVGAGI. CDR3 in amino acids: CASSYSWTQPQHF. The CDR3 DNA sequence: TGTGCCAGCAGTTACTCGTGGACTCAGCCCCAGCATTTT.

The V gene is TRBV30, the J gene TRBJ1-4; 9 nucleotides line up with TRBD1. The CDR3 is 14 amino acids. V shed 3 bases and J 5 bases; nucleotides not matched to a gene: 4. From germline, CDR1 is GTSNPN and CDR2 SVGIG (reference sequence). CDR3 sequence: CAWRDRGKNEKLFF. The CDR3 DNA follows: TGTGCCTGGAGGGACAGGGGTAAAAATGAAAAACTGTTTTTT.

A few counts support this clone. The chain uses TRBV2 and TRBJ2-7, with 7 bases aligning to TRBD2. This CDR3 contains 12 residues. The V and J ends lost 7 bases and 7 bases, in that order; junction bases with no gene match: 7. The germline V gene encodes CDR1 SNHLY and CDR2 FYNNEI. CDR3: CASTLGEGEQYF. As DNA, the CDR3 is TGTGCCAGCACCCTGGGGGAGGGTGAGCAGTACTTC.

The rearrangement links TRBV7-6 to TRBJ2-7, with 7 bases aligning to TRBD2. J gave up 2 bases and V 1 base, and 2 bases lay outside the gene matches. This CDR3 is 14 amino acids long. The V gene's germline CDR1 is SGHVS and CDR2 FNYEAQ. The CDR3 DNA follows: TGTGCCAGCAGCTTAGGGGAGGGAGCCTACGAGCAGTACTTC. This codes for CASSLGEGAYEQYF.